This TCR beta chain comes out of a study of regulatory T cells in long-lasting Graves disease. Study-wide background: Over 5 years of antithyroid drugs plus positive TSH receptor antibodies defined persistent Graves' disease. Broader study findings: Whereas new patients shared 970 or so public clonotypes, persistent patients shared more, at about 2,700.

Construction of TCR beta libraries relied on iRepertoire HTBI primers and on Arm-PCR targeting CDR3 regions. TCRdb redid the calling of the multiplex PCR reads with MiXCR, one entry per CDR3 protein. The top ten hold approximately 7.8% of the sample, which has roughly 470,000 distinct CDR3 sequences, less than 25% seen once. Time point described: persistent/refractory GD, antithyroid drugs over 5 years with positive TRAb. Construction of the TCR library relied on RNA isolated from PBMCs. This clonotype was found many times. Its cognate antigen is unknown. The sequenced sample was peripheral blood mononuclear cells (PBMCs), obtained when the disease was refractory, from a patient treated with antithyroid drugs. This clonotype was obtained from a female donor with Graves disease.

The CDR3, as DNA: TGTGCCAGCAGTTTTGAAGGACTAGCGGGAGTGGGAGAAACCCAGTACTTC. Protein sequence: CASSFEGLAGVGETQYF. The chain couples TRBV28 to TRBJ2-5; TRBD2 matches at 13 bases. Germline V gene lookup returns CDR1 MDHEN and CDR2 SYDVKM. The CDR3 is 17 residues long. J lost 8 bases, V lost 3 bases, and 12 bases had no gene match.